This TCR beta chain comes out of a study of human T cells and chemical hapten exposure. Study information: Skin of the upper inner arm, 2 cm by 2 cm, received 2% DPC for sensitization.

TCRdb re-called the RACE reads with MiXCR, one entry per CDR3 protein. The sample lists 370,000 or so distinct CDR3 sequences, 4.8% seen once, with about 2.2% in the top ten. Time point given: patch test 1, 2 weeks after DPC sensitization. The treatment: therapeutic diphenylcyclopropenone sensitization with weekly scalp DPC. CDR3 length equals 18 residues. The V segment lost 6 bases and the J segment 0 bases; nucleotides outside the gene matches: 12. CDR1 is MNHNS and CDR2 is SASEGT in the germline V gene. The TCR sequence derives from a woman between 45 and 65 years old with alopecia areata. Some clones in this sample may be carry-over from other donors' samples. Material: whole blood, obtained in connection with sensitization to the hapten diphenylcyclopropenone (DPC). This chain joins TRBV6-1 and TRBJ1-3; 9 bases fit TRBD1. In nucleotides, the CDR3 is TGTGCCAGCAGGTCTCCGGGACAGGGTGTCGCCTCTGGAAACACCATATATTTT. Translating gives CASRSPGQGVASGNTIYF.